The 30 T cell receptor beta chains reported below all come from one sample, sequenced in a study of blood T cell repertoires in COVID-19. This table comes from immunoSEQ multiplex PCR, and its TCRdb copy is limited to in-frame clones, with some not included. In the table there are roughly 500,000 clones, approximately 83% of which are singletons. Specimen: peripheral blood. The receptors here all came from a human donor in a cohort sampled during active COVID-19.

The V call is TRBV30, the J call TRBJ1-2, with D maybe TRBD1 (5 bases). Germline lookup yields CDR1 GTSNPN and CDR2 SVGIG (reference sequence). The ends were cut back, 4 bases at V and 0 bases at J, with 18 bases in the middle. This CDR3 spans 16 amino acids. CDR3 nucleotides: TGTGCCTGGATCCAGCGGGGGTTAGGGGCTAACTATGGCTACACCTTC. As protein: CAWIQRGLGANYGYTF.

A remark on this clone: Other DNA sequences of this sample code for an identical CDR3. The chain employs TRBV6-4 and TRBJ1-1, with 9 bases aligning to TRBD1. CDR3 length: 13 residues. Trimming removed 4 bases from V and 6 bases from J; junction bases left unmatched: 3. CDR1 and CDR2 (germline): MRHNA, SNTAGT. CDR3 sequence (DNA): TGTGCCAGCAGTGCGGACAGGGGCGCTGAAGCTTTCTTT. The encoded protein is CASSADRGAEAFF.

This clone was seen more than once but under ten times. The V gene is TRBV19, the J gene TRBJ2-1, with 12 nucleotides matching TRBD2. The CDR3 extends over 17 amino acids. Germline values: CDR1 LNHDA, CDR2 SQIVND (reference sequence). J gave up 6 bases and V 7 bases, and 13 bases lay outside the gene matches. Here the CDR3 reads CASTGLAGGPRFNEQFF. Here the CDR3 DNA reads TGTGCCAGTACCGGGCTAGCGGGAGGGCCGAGGTTCAATGAGCAGTTCTTC.

The chain is built from TRBV2 and TRBJ2-5; 10 positions agree with TRBD2. The V segment lost 8 bases and the J segment 3 bases; nucleotides outside the gene matches: 9. CDR3 size: 15 residues. Per germline, CDR1 SNHLY and CDR2 FYNNEI. CDR3 protein: CASPRTSGLKETQYF. DNA of the CDR3: TGTGCCAGCCCCCGGACTAGCGGCTTAAAAGAGACCCAGTACTTC.

The V and J genes are TRBV6-1 and TRBJ2-7, with no clear D. In germline, CDR1 is MNHNS, CDR2 SASEGT. The CDR3 consists of 13 residues. The V and J ends lost 1 base and 6 bases respectively, with 10 bases between them. The CDR3 DNA reads as TGTGCCAGCAGTGAAGGAGCCCTCCGCGAGCAGTACTTC. This translates into CASSEGALREQYF.

The gene calls are TRBV4-1 and TRBJ2-2; a weak D match, TRBD1 (7 bases). V was pared by 0 bases and J by 6 bases, with 17 bases between. Germline CDR1 reads MGHRA; CDR2 reads YSYEKL. The CDR3 is 17 amino acids. This CDR3 reads CASSQDRVRGDAGELFF. The CDR3 nucleotides are TGCGCCAGCAGCCAAGATCGGGTCAGGGGGGACGCCGGGGAGCTGTTTTTT.

This clone was detected only a few times. The rearrangement links TRBV3-1 (or the pseudogene TRBV3-2) to TRBJ1-6; D is ambiguous. Per germline, CDR1 LGHDT and CDR2 YNNKEL (reference sequence). CDR3 length: 16 residues. V shed 1 base and J shed 4 bases, with 11 bases lying between them. CDR3 loop: CASSQGLGSYNSPLHF. The CDR3 DNA is TGTGCCAGCAGCCAAGGATTGGGGAGTTATAATTCACCCCTCCACTTT.

The J gene is TRBJ2-7, the V gene TRBV5-1, with 9 positions matching TRBD2. CDR3 length equals 17 residues. The V segment lost 3 bases and the J segment 5 bases; nucleotides outside the gene matches: 15. In germline, CDR1 is SGHRS, CDR2 YFSETQ. CDR3 amino acids: CASSSRGISGSWNEQYF. The CDR3 DNA follows: TGCGCCAGCAGCTCCCGGGGTATTAGCGGGAGTTGGAACGAGCAGTACTTC.

In its sample, this clone was seen a few times. The rearrangement joins TRBV27 to TRBJ1-5; TRBD1 might be the D (6 bases). CDR1 is MNHEY, CDR2 SMNVEV, per germline (reference sequence). The CDR3 has 15 residues. The V end lost 1 base, the J end lost 4 bases, and 11 bases lay between the germline ends. CDR3 bases: TGTGCCAGCAGTTTATTTGGACAGCCTAATCAGCCCCAGCATTTT. Amino acid sequence: CASSLFGQPNQPQHF.

This chain links TRBV5-8 with TRBJ2-1; D unresolved. Per the germline V gene, CDR1 is SGHTS and CDR2 is YDEGEE. The CDR3 spans 15 residues. Between the trimmed V and J ends, which lost 8 bases and 5 bases, there was a span of 20 bases. The CDR3 nucleotides are TGTGCCAGGATGTTTCGAGCCCAGGCTCACAATGAGCAGTTCTTC. Translation: CARMFRAQAHNEQFF.

The chain uses TRBV4-1 and TRBJ2-3; 7 bases fit TRBD2. Unmatched junction bases numbered 8, after V lost 1 base and J lost 1 base. This CDR3 has 17 residues. The germline CDR1 and CDR2 sequences are MGHRA and YSYEKL. DNA for the CDR3: TGCGCCAGCAGCCAAGGAGTTCGCGGGAGTGGCACAGATACGCAGTATTTT. This sequence encodes CASSQGVRGSGTDTQYF.

J is TRBJ2-1 and V is TRBV24-1; 8 nucleotides agree with TRBD1. This CDR3 is built from 17 residues. With V trimmed by 4 bases and J by 0 bases, 7 bases remained unmatched. Germline V gives CDR1 KGHDR, CDR2 SFDVKD. This chain's CDR3 is CATSEATGVSSYNEQFF. DNA for the CDR3: TGTGCCACCAGTGAGGCGACAGGGGTCAGCTCCTACAATGAGCAGTTCTTC.

V and J are TRBV5-6 and TRBJ2-1; D not resolved. V lost 1 base and J 4 bases, leaving 3 bases between the germline ends. The CDR3 has 12 residues. Germline loops: CDR1 SGHDT, CDR2 YYEEEE. The CDR3 nucleotides are TGTGCCAGCAGCTTGCAGTACAATGAGCAGTTCTTC. This sequence encodes CASSLQYNEQFF.

This chain joins TRBV2 and TRBJ1-4; possible D gene TRBD1, 5 bases. Germline V gives CDR1 SNHLY, CDR2 FYNNEI. This CDR3 comprises 16 residues. Trimming removed 0 bases at V and 5 bases at J, with 13 bases between. CDR3 region: CASSEARVVGNEKLFF. The CDR3 region has the DNA TGTGCCAGCAGTGAAGCCAGGGTGGTCGGAAATGAAAAACTGTTTTTT.

This rearrangement joins TRBV7-9 to TRBJ1-1; no clear D gene. Germline CDR1 is SEHNR and CDR2 is FQNEAQ (reference sequence). This CDR3 is 11 amino acids long. V was trimmed by 1 base and J by 9 bases, leaving 6 bases between them. This CDR3 is CASSLDNKAFF. CDR3 coding DNA: TGTGCCAGCAGCTTAGATAATAAAGCTTTCTTT.

This clone was recorded once. This chain uses TRBV28 with TRBJ1-1; D ambiguous. CDR1 is MDHEN, CDR2 SYDVKM, per germline. The CDR3 covers 12 residues. V was cut by 2 bases and J by 7 bases, with 8 bases left in between. In DNA form, the CDR3 reads TGTGCCAGCAGTTTAGACACGATTGAAGCTTTCTTT. Protein: CASSLDTIEAFF.

This clone has a handful of counts. The chain couples TRBV5-4 to TRBJ2-5, with 11 bases identical to TRBD2. V was clipped by 4 bases and J by 4 bases; unmatched bases: 6. CDR3 length: 15 amino acids. The germline V gene encodes CDR1 SGHNT and CDR2 YYREEE (reference sequence). The CDR3: CASSPSLAGAETQYF. For the CDR3, the DNA is TGTGCCAGCAGCCCTTCACTAGCGGGAGCAGAGACCCAGTACTTC.

J is TRBJ2-2 and V is TRBV30; TRBD2 matches at 12 bases. Germline V gives CDR1 GTSNPN, CDR2 SVGIG (reference sequence). V was pared by 4 bases and J by 3 bases, with 15 bases of the junction left unmatched. The CDR3 contains 19 residues. The DNA for the CDR3 is TGTGCCTGGACCCATAGGTGGCTAGCGGGGGGGACGGACACCGGGGAGCTGTTTTTT. Translation: CAWTHRWLAGGTDTGELFF.

V and J are TRBV4-2 and TRBJ2-3; 11 positions agree with TRBD2. Germline loops: CDR1 LGHNA, CDR2 YNFKEQ. CDR3 length equals 18 residues. After removal of 2 bases from V and 6 bases from J, the junction contained 13 bases not matched to a gene. Here the CDR3 reads CASSQIAGGQLGSDTQYF. The CDR3 DNA sequence: TGTGCCAGCAGCCAAATAGCGGGAGGGCAGTTAGGATCCGATACGCAGTATTTT.

J is TRBJ1-2 and V is TRBV6-2 or TRBV6-3; unclear D gene. This CDR3 is 13 amino acids long. V lost 2 bases and J 8 bases, leaving 12 bases between the germline ends. Germline V gives CDR1 MNHEY, CDR2 SVGEGT. CDR3 bases: TGTGCCAGCAGTTACGCCACACAGTTGGGCTACACCTTC. Encoded protein: CASSYATQLGYTF.

The chain employs TRBV19 and TRBJ1-5, with D perhaps TRBD1 (6 bases). Germline V CDR1 and CDR2: LNHDA, SQIVND (reference sequence). V was cut by 7 bases and J by 4 bases, with 11 bases left in between. This CDR3 has 13 amino acids. CDR3: CASKGTGNQPQHF. Written as DNA, the CDR3 is TGTGCCAGTAAGGGAACAGGGAATCAGCCCCAGCATTTT.

The V and J genes are TRBV3-1 (or the pseudogene TRBV3-2) and TRBJ2-1; 8 nucleotides agree with TRBD2. The V gene's germline CDR1 is LGHDT and CDR2 YNNKEL (reference sequence). The CDR3 has 16 amino acids. The trim removed 0 bases at V and 4 bases at J, leaving 5 bases unmatched. The CDR3 reads CASSQDPLAEYNEQFF. CDR3 bases: TGTGCCAGCAGCCAAGATCCACTAGCGGAGTACAATGAGCAGTTCTTC.

This sequence joins TRBV18 and TRBJ2-5; the match to TRBD2 covers 7 bases. Trimming removed 0 bases from V and 2 bases from J; junction bases left unmatched: 3. The CDR3 has 15 residues. Germline V lookup: CDR1 KGHSH, CDR2 LQKENI. In DNA, the CDR3 is TGTGCCAGCTCACCACCATCCGGGGGGCAAGAGACCCAGTACTTC. Amino acids: CASSPPSGGQETQYF.

With regard to this clone: This sample also contains other DNA sequences that code for the same CDR3. The chain joins TRBV5-1 to TRBJ2-5; no reliable D call. In germline, CDR1 is SGHRS, CDR2 YFSETQ. V gave up 0 bases and J gave up 5 bases, with 5 bases separating them. The length of the CDR3 is 12 residues. CDR3 loop: CASSLVSETQYF. CDR3 DNA: TGCGCCAGCAGCTTGGTTTCGGAGACCCAGTACTTC. The full variable domain, its missing parts supplied by reference TRBV5-1 and TRBJ2-5, is KAGVTQTPRYLIKTRGQQVTLSCSPISGHRSVSWYQQTPGQGLQFLFEYFSETQRNKGNFPGRFSGRQFSNSRSEMNVSTLELGDSALYLCASSLVSETQYFGPGTRLLVL.

The chain recombines TRBV27 with TRBJ2-5; tentative D call: TRBD1 (6 bases). V was pared by 7 bases and J by 1 base, with 13 bases between. The CDR3 totals 14 residues. In germline, CDR1 is MNHEY, CDR2 SMNVEV (reference sequence). DNA for the CDR3: TGTGCCAGCAATCCACAGGGATTCCAAGAGACCCAGTACTTC. Its translation: CASNPQGFQETQYF.

The chain links TRBV12-3 or TRBV12-4 to TRBJ1-2, with D unresolved. The V end lost 3 bases, the J end lost 6 bases, and 11 bases lay between the germline ends. The CDR3 has 13 amino acids. CDR3 sequence reads: CASSLTDSDGYTF. CDR3 sequence (DNA): TGTGCCAGCAGTTTGACGGACTCCGATGGCTACACCTTC.

The chain employs TRBV19 and TRBJ1-2, with D possibly being TRBD1 (5 bases). CDR1 and CDR2 (germline): LNHDA, SQIVND (reference sequence). This CDR3 region has 13 residues. V was cut by 5 bases and J by 1 base, with 8 bases left in between. CDR3 sequence reads: CASSAQGNYGYTF. In DNA, the CDR3 is TGTGCCAGTAGTGCTCAGGGTAACTATGGCTACACCTTC.

The V call is TRBV24-1, the J call TRBJ2-2; 8 bases are shared with TRBD1. V was pared by 9 bases and J by 5 bases, with 19 bases of the junction left unmatched. Germline lookup yields CDR1 KGHDR and CDR2 SFDVKD. This CDR3 has 18 amino acids. The CDR3: CATGGRETGDPWTGELFF. CDR3 bases: TGTGCCACCGGGGGACGAGAGACAGGGGACCCTTGGACCGGGGAGCTGTTTTTT.

This clone has a single count. The chain uses TRBV19 and TRBJ2-7; no clear D. The CDR3 has 12 residues. Trimming left V 4 bases short and J 3 bases short, with 7 bases between. Germline V gene lookup returns CDR1 LNHDA and CDR2 SQIVND (reference sequence). The CDR3 DNA follows: TGTGCCAGTAGTAGGAGTAACTACGAGCAGTACTTC. Amino acids: CASSRSNYEQYF.

CDR3 protein: CASSRAGNTEAFF. As DNA, the CDR3 is TGCGCCAGCAGCCGAGCGGGGAACACTGAAGCTTTCTTT. The chain is built from TRBV4-3 and TRBJ1-1; D not resolved. Per germline, CDR1 LGHNA and CDR2 YSLEER. The CDR3 has 13 amino acids. V was shortened by 4 bases and J by 1 base, with 7 bases between the two germline ends.